This T cell receptor beta chain was recorded in a study of T cell responses to AZD1222 COVID-19 vaccine (dated by TCRdb to the early 2020s). Regarding the complete study: Because spike-specific TCR depth and breadth did not differ between the two schedules, AZD1222 recipients who got a second dose at roughly 4 weeks were pooled with those who got a second dose at roughly 12 weeks. Trial participants were enrolled by age into subgroups of 18-55, 56-69 and 70-plus years, and 148, 28 and 57 TCR-sequenced participants, respectively, were included in these subgroups. A total of just over 230 trial participants underwent TCR sequencing, of whom about 210 received two doses of AZD1222 and roughly 25 received two doses of the MenACWY control vaccine.

General study outcomes and caveats: CD4 TCRs associated with the vaccine covered the entire spike protein, and the dominant responses were in regions 160-218 and 743-854. A significant rise in spike-specific TCR breadth and depth was observed after two AZD1222 doses relative to day 0 and relative to MenACWY recipients. Reportedly, almost half of the unique spike-specific TCRs recognized epitopes lying outside the regions that are mutated in the B.1.351 and B.1.1.7 variants. Conclusions about previously exposed vaccinees are limited because only five to seven AZD1222 recipients were SARS-CoV-2 seropositive at baseline. In the small 56-69-year group, the increase in depth fell short of significance, most likely because of low power. Because no samples from the day 14 peak response were available, repertoires could be characterized only after the peak T cell response. Participants were mostly white British, with more females than males. The authors suggested clonal diversity may have been underestimated.

This clone was detected a few times. Its antigen is not yet known. Base qualities are not at hand, and no much larger clone is one base apart. The CDR3 regions of human TCRbeta chains were analyzed by immunosequencing. In the original analysis: TCRs in the repertoires were matched against a reference library of SARS-CoV-2-specific TCRs that had been generated with the MIRA antigen-specificity platform. Breadth was defined as the fraction of unique TCRs that were SARS-CoV-2-associated. Depth was defined as the fraction of total T cells that were SARS-CoV-2-associated. Using the MIRA data, every spike-specific TCR was mapped to the spike region that the TCR reacted to and assigned to either a CD4 or a CD8 class. Log10-transformed breadth and depth values were compared by one-way ANOVA with Sidak's multiple comparisons tests. Held by TCRdb, this immuneACCESS table contains in-frame sequences only and omits some clones. Under half of the omission traces to an unresolved V gene where checked; the cause of the rest is unknown. V, J and clone size are taken as reported in that table, and D and trimming were inferred from the DNA itself. Counted in this sample were some 150,000 clones; around 88% of them appeared once. The biggest ten clones account for approximately 15% of the sample.

CDR1 SGHNT and CDR2 YENEEA were looked up in the germline V gene. The CDR3 spans 11 residues, from the cysteine through the phenylalanine. Solely the CDR3 DNA is kept, with 33 bases framed from the first base. V is reduced by 3 bases and J by 5 bases, leaving a spacing of 5 bases between them. The sample's time point label, in plain terms: baseline before first vaccination. Samples from vaccinated people were obtained from the UK trials COV001 and COV002, which included a single-blind randomized controlled phase 2/3 trial of AZD1222 (ChAdOx1 nCoV-19) in healthy adults. Trial participant PBMC samples were collected at day 0 and day 28 after the second dose for TCRbeta chain sequencing.

The receptor comes from an adult in good health. The sample in question was peripheral blood, obtained on day 0 of AZD1222 vaccination. Recombination linked TRBV11-3 to TRBJ2-7, with an unclear D gene assignment. The nucleotide sequence reads TGTGCCAGCAGCTTTTTAAACGAGCAGTACTTC. The encoded protein is CASSFLNEQYF. Extended through the reference TRBV11-3 and TRBJ2-7 proteins, this CDR3 yields the full variable domain: EAGVVQSPRYKIIEKKQPVAFWCNPISGHNTLYWYLQNLGQGPELLIRYENEEAVDDSQLPKDRFSAERLKGVDSTLKIQPAELGDSAVYLCASSFLNEQYFGPGTRLTVT.